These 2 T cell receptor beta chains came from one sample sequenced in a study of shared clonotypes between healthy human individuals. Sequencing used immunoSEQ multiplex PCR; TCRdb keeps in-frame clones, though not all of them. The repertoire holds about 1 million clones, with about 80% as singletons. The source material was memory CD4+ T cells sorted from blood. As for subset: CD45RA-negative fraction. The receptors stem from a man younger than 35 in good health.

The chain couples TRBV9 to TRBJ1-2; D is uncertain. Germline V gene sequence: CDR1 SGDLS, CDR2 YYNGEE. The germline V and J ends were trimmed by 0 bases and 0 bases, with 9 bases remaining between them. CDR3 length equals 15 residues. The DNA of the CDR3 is TGTGCCAGCAGCGTAGAGGCAGGTGCTAACTATGGCTACACCTTC. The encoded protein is CASSVEAGANYGYTF. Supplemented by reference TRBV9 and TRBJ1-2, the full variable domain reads DSGVTQTPKHLITATGQRVTLRCSPRSGDLSVYWYQQSLDQGLQFLIQYYNGEERAKGNILERFSAQQFPDLHSELNLSSLELGDSALYFCASSVEAGANYGYTFGSGTRLTVV.

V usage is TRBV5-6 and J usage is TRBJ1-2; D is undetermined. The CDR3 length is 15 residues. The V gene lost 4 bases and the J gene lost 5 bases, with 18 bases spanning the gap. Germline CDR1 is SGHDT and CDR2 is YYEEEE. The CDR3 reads CASSIPALTIYGYTF. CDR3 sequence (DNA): TGTGCCAGCAGCATTCCAGCCTTAACAATTTATGGCTACACCTTC. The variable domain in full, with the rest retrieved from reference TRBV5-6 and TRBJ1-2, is DAGVTQSPTHLIKTRGQQVTLRCSPKSGHDTVSWYQQALGQGPQFIFQYYEEEERQRGNFPDRFSGHQFPNYSSELNVNALLLGDSALYLCASSIPALTIYGYTFGSGTRLTVV.